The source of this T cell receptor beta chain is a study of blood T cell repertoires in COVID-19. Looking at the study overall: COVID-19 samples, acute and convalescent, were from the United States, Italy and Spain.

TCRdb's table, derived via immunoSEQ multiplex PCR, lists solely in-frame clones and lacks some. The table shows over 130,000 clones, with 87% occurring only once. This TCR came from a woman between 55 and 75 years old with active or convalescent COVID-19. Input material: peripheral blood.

As DNA, the CDR3 is TGTGCCAGCAGCTCTAGCGGGGGGAATTTCTACGAGCAGTACTTC. It encodes CASSSSGGNFYEQYF. The chain employs TRBV5-4 and TRBJ2-7; 11 nucleotides line up with TRBD2. CDR1 is SGHNT and CDR2 is YYREEE in the germline V gene (reference sequence). There are 15 residues in the CDR3. Trimming at V came to 3 bases and at J to 3 bases, leaving 5 bases not matched to a gene.